This T cell receptor beta chain was found in a study of regulatory dendritic cells for organ transplantation. Whole-study context: Monocytes received vitamin D3 on days 0 and 4, IL-10 on day 4.

Study observations and caveats: Naive T cells showed high diversity, memory cells less, memory CD8+ least.

The CDR3 spans 17 residues. Germline V gives CDR1 LGHNA, CDR2 YNFKEQ. V was clipped by 4 bases and J by 3 bases, with 19 bases between them. Allogeneic regulatory or mature dendritic cells were co-cultured for 5 days with CFSE-labeled sorted T cells at 1:10. Clones were sequenced by immunoSEQ multiplex PCR, and TCRdb holds only the in-frame ones, with some missing. In the table there are more than 20,000 clones, roughly 85% of which are singletons. Concerning this clone itself: Its antigen remains unidentified.

Material for sequencing was naive CD4+ T cells from blood cultured with dendritic cells. Subset indicated: CD45RA+ naive T cells. The receptor's source is a human donor in good health. V gene TRBV4-2 combines with J gene TRBJ1-5, with D possibly TRBD1 on 6 matching bases. CDR3 protein: CASSPEVMSGANQPQHF. The CDR3 DNA is TGTGCCAGCAGCCCAGAAGTTATGTCGGGGGCCAATCAGCCCCAGCATTTT.